The TCR beta chain described here comes from a study of blood T cell repertoires in COVID-19. Study information: Samples taken during acute and convalescent COVID-19 were collected in the United States, Italy and Spain. The analysed material was cDNA or gDNA that came from T cells, B-cell-depleted T cells, or PBMCs.

As handled by the study authors: Reference gene primer amplification gave estimated nucleated cell counts. Sequencing was performed with immunoSEQ multiplex PCR; in TCRdb, only in-frame clones are kept and a portion is missing. For V, J and clone size, that table is used; D and trimming come from the DNA. The repertoire holds under 150,000 clones, with 80% to 90% as singletons. This CDR3 comprises 14 residues. J gave up 0 bases and V 5 bases, and 2 bases lay outside the gene matches. From germline, CDR1 is LNHDA and CDR2 SQIVND (reference sequence). The chain links TRBV19 to TRBJ1-1; TRBD1 matches 8 bases. The TCR comes from a woman in her forties with acute or convalescent COVID-19. The specimen was peripheral blood. The CDR3 DNA follows: TGTGCCAGTAGTGCGACAGGGGTGAACACTGAAGCTTTCTTT. It yields the protein CASSATGVNTEAFF.